This TCR beta chain was captured in a study of blood T cell repertoires in COVID-19. The assay was immunoSEQ multiplex PCR, and TCRdb's table has in-frame clones only and misses some. This sample has 50,000 or so clones; 65% to 80% occur once, and the top ten carry about 19%. The source is a human donor with active or convalescent COVID-19. The donor label of this sample is uncertain. Sequencing was carried out using peripheral blood.

The CDR3 reads CASSQVGGGEQYF. Here the CDR3 DNA reads TGTGCCAGCAGCCAAGTTGGGGGGGGCGAGCAGTACTTC. This chain connects TRBV3-1 (or the pseudogene TRBV3-2) to TRBJ2-7, with 7 bases matching TRBD2. The CDR3 sequence is 13 residues long. Unmatched junction bases numbered 3, after V lost 1 base and J lost 6 bases. CDR1 and CDR2 from the germline V gene are LGHDT and YNNKEL (reference sequence).